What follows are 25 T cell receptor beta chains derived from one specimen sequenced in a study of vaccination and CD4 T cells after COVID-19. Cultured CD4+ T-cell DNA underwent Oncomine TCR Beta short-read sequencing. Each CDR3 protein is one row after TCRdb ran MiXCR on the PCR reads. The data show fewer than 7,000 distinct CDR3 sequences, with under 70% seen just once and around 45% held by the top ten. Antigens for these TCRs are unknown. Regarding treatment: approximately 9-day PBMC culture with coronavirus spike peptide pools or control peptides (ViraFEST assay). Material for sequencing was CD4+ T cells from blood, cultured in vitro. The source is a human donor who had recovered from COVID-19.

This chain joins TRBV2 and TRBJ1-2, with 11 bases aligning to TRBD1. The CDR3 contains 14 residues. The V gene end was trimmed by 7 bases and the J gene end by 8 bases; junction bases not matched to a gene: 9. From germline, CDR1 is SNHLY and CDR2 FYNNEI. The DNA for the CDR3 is TGTGCCAGCAAATACACGGGACAGGGGGGAGGCTACACCTTC. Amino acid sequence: CASKYTGQGGGYTF.

Here the CDR3 reads CASSPLLYGEQFF. CDR3 sequence (DNA): TGTGCCAGCAGCCCCCTCTTATACGGCGAGCAGTTCTTC. The chain recombines TRBV7-2 with TRBJ2-1; D not certain. The CDR3 sequence is 13 residues long. V was cut by 5 bases and J by 10 bases, with 15 bases left in between. Germline loops: CDR1 SGHTA, CDR2 FQGNSA.

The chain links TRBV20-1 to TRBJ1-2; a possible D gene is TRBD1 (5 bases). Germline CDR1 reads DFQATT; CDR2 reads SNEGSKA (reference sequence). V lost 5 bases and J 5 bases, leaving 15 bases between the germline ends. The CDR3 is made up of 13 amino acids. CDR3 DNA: TGCAGTGCTTACTCCGGGACTGATTATGGCTACACCTTC. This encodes CSAYSGTDYGYTF.

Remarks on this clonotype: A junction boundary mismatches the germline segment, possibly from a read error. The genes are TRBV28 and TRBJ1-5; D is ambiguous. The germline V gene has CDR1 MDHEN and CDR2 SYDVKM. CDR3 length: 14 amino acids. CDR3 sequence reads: CASTLGLGYQPQHF. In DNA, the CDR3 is TGTGCCAGCACTTTAGGGCTGGGATATCAGCCCCAGCATTTT.

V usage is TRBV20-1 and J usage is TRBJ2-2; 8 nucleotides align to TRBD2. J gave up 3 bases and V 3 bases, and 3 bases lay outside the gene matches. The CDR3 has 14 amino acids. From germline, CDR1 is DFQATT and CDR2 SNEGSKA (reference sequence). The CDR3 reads CSASVAGYTGELFF. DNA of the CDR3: TGCAGTGCTAGCGTAGCGGGGTACACCGGGGAGCTGTTTTTT.

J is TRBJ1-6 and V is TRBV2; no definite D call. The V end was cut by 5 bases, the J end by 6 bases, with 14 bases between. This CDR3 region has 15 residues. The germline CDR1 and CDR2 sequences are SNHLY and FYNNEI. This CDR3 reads CASSFGRQSNSPLHF. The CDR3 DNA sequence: TGTGCCAGCAGTTTTGGGCGGCAGAGTAATTCACCCCTCCACTTT.

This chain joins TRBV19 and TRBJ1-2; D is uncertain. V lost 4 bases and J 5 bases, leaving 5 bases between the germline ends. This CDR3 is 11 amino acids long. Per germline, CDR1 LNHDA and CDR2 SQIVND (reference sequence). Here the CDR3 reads CASSKQYGYTF. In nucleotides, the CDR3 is TGTGCCAGTAGTAAACAGTATGGCTACACCTTC.

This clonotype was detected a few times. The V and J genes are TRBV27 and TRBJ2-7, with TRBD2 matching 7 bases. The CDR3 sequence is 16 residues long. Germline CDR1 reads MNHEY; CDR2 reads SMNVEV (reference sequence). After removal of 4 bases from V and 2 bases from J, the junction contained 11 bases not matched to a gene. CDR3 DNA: TGTGCCAGCAGTTGGTCTGTTGGGACTAAACCCTACGAGCAGTACTTC. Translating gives CASSWSVGTKPYEQYF.

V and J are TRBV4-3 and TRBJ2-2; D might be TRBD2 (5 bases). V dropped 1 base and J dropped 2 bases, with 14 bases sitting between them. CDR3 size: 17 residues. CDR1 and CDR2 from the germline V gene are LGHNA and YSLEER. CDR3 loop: CASSQGSSPVNTGELFF. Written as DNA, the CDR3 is TGCGCCAGCAGCCAAGGGTCTAGCCCAGTTAACACCGGGGAGCTGTTTTTT.

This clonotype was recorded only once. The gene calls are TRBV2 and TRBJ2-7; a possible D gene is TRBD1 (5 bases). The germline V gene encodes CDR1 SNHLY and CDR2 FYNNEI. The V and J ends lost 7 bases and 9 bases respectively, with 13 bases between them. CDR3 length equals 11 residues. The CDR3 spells CASIQGGWQYF. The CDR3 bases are TGTGCCAGCATCCAGGGTGGTTGGCAGTACTTC.

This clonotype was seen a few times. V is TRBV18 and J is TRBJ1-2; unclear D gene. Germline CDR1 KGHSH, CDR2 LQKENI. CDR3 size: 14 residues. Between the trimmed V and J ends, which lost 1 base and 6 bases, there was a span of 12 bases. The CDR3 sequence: CASSPLGGLDGYTF. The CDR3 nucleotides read TGTGCCAGCTCACCACTCGGAGGTCTGGATGGCTACACCTTC.

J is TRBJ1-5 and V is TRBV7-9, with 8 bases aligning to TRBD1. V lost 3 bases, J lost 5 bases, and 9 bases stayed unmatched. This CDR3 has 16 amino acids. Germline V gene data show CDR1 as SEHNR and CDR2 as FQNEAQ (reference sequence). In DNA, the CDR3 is TGTGCCAGCAGCTTCTGGGGGCAGGGGGCCGATCAGCCCCAGCATTTT. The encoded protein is CASSFWGQGADQPQHF.

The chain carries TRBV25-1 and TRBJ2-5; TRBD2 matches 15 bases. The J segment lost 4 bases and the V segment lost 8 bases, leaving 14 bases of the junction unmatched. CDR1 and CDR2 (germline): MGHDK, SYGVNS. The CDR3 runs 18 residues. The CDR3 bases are TGTGCCAGCGCGGGACTAGCGGGGGGTCGGCTCCCCGCAGAGACCCAGTACTTC. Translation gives CASAGLAGGRLPAETQYF.

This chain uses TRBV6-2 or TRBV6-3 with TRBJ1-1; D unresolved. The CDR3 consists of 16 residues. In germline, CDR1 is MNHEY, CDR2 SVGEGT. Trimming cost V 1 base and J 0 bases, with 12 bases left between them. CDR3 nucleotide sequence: TGTGCCAGCAGTTACTACGACGGCGCGATGAACACTGAAGCTTTCTTT. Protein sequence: CASSYYDGAMNTEAFF.

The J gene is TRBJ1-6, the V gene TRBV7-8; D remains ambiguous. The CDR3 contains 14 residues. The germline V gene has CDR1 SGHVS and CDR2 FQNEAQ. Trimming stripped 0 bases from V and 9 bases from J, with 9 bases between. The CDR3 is CASSLAGSGSPLHF. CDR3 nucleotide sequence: TGTGCCAGCAGCTTAGCGGGGTCCGGTTCACCCCTCCACTTT.

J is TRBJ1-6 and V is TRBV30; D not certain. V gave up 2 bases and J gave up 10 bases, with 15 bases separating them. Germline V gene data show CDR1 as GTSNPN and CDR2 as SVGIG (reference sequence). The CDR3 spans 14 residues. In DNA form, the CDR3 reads TGTGCCTGGAGTCAAGATTACGGGGTCTCACCCCTCCACTTT. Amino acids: CAWSQDYGVSPLHF.

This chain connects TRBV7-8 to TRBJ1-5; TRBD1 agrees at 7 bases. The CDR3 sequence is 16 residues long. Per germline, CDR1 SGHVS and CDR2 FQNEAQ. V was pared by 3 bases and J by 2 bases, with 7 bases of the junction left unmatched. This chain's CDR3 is CASSFMTGMGNQPQHF. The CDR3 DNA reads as TGTGCCAGCAGCTTTATGACAGGGATGGGCAATCAGCCCCAGCATTTT.

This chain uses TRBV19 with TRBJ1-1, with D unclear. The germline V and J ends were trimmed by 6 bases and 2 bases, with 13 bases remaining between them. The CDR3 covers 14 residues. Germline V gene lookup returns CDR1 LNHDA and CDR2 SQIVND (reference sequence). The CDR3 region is CASSTYGPNTEAFF. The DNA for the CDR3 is TGTGCCAGTAGCACTTACGGCCCTAACACTGAAGCTTTCTTT.

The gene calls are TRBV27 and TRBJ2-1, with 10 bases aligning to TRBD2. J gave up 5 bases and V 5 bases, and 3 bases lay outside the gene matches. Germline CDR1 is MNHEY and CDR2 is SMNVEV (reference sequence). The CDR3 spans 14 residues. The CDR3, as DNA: TGTGCCAGCAGTCGAAGCGGGAGGGACAATGAGCAGTTCTTC. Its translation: CASSRSGRDNEQFF.

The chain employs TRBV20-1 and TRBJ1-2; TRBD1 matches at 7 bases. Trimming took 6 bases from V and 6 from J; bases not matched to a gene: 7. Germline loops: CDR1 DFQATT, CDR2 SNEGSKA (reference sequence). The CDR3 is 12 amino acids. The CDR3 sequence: CSAATGSDGYTF. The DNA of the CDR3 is TGCAGTGCCGCGACAGGGTCGGATGGCTACACCTTC.

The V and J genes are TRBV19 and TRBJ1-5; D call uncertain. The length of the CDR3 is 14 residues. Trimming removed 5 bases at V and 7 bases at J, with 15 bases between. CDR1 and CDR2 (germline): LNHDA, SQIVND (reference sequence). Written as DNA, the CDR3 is TGTGCCAGTAGTGTCCCTACTATAGGGCAGCCCCAGCATTTT. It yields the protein CASSVPTIGQPQHF.

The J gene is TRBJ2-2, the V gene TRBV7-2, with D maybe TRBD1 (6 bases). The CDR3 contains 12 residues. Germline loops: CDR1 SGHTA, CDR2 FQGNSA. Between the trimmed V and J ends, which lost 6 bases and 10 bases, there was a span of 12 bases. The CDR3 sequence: CASRQGAEELFF. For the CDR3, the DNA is TGTGCCAGCAGACAGGGCGCGGAGGAGCTGTTTTTT.

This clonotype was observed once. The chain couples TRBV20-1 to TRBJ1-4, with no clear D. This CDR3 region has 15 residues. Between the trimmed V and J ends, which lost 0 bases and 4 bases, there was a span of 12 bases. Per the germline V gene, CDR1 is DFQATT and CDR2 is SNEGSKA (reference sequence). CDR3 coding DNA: TGCAGTGCTAGAGATCCCAGACCTATTAATGAAAAACTGTTTTTT. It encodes CSARDPRPINEKLFF.

The CDR3 DNA reads TGTGCCACTCGTAAAGGCGGGAACACCGGGGAGCTGTTTTTT. Its protein is CATRKGGNTGELFF. The genes are TRBV2 and TRBJ2-2; D is ambiguous. Per the germline V gene, CDR1 is SNHLY and CDR2 is FYNNEI. The CDR3 runs to 14 residues. The V end was cut by 10 bases, the J end by 1 base, with 13 bases between.

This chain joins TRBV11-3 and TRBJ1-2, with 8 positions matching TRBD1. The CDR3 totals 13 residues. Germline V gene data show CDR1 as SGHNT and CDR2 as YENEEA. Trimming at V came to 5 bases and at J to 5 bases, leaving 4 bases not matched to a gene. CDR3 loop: CASSPRQGYGYTF. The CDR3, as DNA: TGTGCCAGCAGCCCGCGACAGGGGTATGGCTACACCTTC.